These T cell receptor beta chains were read from a single sample in a study of T-cell memory formation after mild COVID-19. In TCRdb, the 5' RACE reads were re-called with MiXCR into one record per CDR3 protein. This sample carries about 320,000 distinct CDR3 sequences, roughly 13% of them seen once, and the ten largest clones take 21%. The source material was PBMCs or a T cell subset sorted from them (not recorded which). The receptors come from a man between 18 and 29 years old who had mild COVID-19 (a few samples of this study predate the infection). Cell type and time point are not known. The CDR3 runs from the conserved cysteine through the conserved F or W. The order of the fields is J gene, clone size, D gene, V gene, CDR3 DNA, CDR3 protein. A D gene is named only where the DNA matches it firmly. Clone size is stated in some rows and not others, as once, few, many or a class when expanded.

j_gene: TRBJ1-4
abundance: .
d_gene: .
v_gene: TRBV4-3
CDR3nt: TGCGCCAGCAGCCAAGGTTGGAGGGAAAACGAAAAACTGTTTTTT
CDR3aa: CASSQGWRENEKLFF

j_gene: TRBJ2-5
abundance: many
d_gene: .
v_gene: TRBV7-9
CDR3nt: TGTGCCAGCGGGTGGAGGAGTAAGGAGACCCAGTACTTC
CDR3aa: CASGWRSKETQYF

j_gene: TRBJ2-3
abundance: .
d_gene: TRBD1
v_gene: TRBV12-3/TRBV12-4
CDR3nt: TGTGCCAGCAGTTTAGATCTTTTGGGACAGGGTCAAGATACGCAGTATTTT
CDR3aa: CASSLDLLGQGQDTQYF

j_gene: TRBJ2-3
abundance: .
d_gene: TRBD2
v_gene: TRBV20-1
CDR3nt: TGCAGTGCTAGAGACCTACTAGCGGGGCACACAGATACGCAGTATTTT
CDR3aa: CSARDLLAGHTDTQYF

j_gene: TRBJ2-5
abundance: few
d_gene: TRBD1
v_gene: TRBV20-1
CDR3nt: TGCAGTGCGGCGGACAGGGTAGAGACCCAGTACTTC
CDR3aa: CSAADRVETQYF

j_gene: TRBJ2-5
abundance: few
d_gene: .
v_gene: TRBV15
CDR3nt: TGTGCCACCAGCAGAGATCACGGCCGGACGCTGCTCCAAGAGACCCAGTACTTC
CDR3aa: CATSRDHGRTLLQETQYF

j_gene: TRBJ2-3
abundance: .
d_gene: .
v_gene: TRBV7-2
CDR3nt: TGTGCCAGCAGCTTAAAGTTCCACGACACAGATACGCAGTATTTT
CDR3aa: CASSLKFHDTDTQYF

j_gene: TRBJ2-2
abundance: few
d_gene: .
v_gene: TRBV11-3
CDR3nt: TGTGCCAGCAGCCAACAGGGCACCGGGGAGCTGTTTTTT
CDR3aa: CASSQQGTGELFF

j_gene: TRBJ2-7
abundance: .
d_gene: .
v_gene: TRBV5-1
CDR3nt: TGCGCCAGCAGCCCACGGGAAGCCTACGAGCAGTACTTC
CDR3aa: CASSPREAYEQYF

j_gene: TRBJ1-1
abundance: .
d_gene: .
v_gene: TRBV15
CDR3nt: TGTGCCACCAAATCGGCAGAAATGAACACTGAAGCTTTCTTT
CDR3aa: CATKSAEMNTEAFF

j_gene: TRBJ2-1
abundance: many
d_gene: .
v_gene: TRBV7-9
CDR3nt: TGTGCCAGCAGCCGTTTCTTCGGGAGTGAGCAGTTCTTC
CDR3aa: CASSRFFGSEQFF

j_gene: TRBJ2-1
abundance: many
d_gene: .
v_gene: TRBV5-1
CDR3nt: TGCGCCAGCAGCTTTGCGGTGTTGGCCTACAATGAGCAGTTCTTC
CDR3aa: CASSFAVLAYNEQFF